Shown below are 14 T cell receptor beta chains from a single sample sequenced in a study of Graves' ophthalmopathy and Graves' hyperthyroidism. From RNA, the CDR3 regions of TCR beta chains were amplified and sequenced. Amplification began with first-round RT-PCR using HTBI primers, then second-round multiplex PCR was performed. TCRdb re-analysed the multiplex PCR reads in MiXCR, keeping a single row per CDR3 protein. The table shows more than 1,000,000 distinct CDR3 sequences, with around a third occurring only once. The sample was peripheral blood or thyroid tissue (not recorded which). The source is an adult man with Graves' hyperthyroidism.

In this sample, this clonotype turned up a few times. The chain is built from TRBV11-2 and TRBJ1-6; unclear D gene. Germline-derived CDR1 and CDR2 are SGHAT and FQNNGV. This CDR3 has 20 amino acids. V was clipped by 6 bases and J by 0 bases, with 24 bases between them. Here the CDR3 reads CASRRYELNPDSSYNSPLHF. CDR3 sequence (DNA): TGTGCCAGCAGACGATACGAACTGAATCCGGATAGCTCCTATAATTCACCCCTCCACTTT.

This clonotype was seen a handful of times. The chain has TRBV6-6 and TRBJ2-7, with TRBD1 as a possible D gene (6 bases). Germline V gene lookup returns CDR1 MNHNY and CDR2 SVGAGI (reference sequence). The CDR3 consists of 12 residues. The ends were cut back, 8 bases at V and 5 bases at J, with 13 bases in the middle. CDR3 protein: CASLGAGDEQYF. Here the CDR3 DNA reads TGTGCCAGCCTAGGGGCAGGGGACGAGCAGTACTTC.

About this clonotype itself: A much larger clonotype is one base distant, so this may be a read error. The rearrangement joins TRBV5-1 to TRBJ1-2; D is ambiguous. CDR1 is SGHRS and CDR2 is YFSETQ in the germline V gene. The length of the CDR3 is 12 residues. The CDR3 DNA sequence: TGCGCCAGCAGCTCCCCTTCCTCTGGCCACACCTTC. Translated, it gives CASSSPSSGHTF.

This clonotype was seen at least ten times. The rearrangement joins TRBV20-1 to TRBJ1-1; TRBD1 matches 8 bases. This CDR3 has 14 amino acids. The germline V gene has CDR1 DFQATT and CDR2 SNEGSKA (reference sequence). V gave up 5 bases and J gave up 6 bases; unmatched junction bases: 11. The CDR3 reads CSAPYDRGVPEAFF. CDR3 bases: TGCAGTGCTCCCTATGACAGGGGTGTCCCTGAAGCTTTCTTT.

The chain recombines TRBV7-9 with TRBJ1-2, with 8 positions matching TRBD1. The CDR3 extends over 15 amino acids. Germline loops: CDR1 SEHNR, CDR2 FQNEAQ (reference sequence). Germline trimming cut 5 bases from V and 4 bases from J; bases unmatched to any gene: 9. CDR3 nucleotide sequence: TGTGCCAGCAGCCGGACAGGGACAAACAGCTATGGCTACACCTTC. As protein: CASSRTGTNSYGYTF.

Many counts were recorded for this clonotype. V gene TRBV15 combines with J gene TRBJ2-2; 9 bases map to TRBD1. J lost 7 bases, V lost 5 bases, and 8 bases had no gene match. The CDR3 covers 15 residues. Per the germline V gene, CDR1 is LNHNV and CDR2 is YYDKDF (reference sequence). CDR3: CATSWDREYVGELFF. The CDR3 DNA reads TGTGCCACCAGCTGGGACAGGGAGTATGTCGGGGAGCTGTTTTTT.

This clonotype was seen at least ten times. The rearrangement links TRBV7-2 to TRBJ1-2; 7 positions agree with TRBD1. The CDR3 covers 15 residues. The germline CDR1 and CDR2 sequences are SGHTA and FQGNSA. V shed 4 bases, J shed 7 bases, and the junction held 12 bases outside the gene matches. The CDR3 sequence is CASSYSGEGAFGYTF. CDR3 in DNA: TGTGCCAGCAGCTACTCGGGGGAGGGGGCGTTTGGCTACACCTTC.

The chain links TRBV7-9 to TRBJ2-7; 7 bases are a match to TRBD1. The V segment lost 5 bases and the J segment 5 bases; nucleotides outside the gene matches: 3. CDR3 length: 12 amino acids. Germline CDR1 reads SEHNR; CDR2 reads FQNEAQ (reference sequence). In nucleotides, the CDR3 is TGTGCCAGCAGCAGGGGACAGCACGAGCAGTACTTC. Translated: CASSRGQHEQYF.

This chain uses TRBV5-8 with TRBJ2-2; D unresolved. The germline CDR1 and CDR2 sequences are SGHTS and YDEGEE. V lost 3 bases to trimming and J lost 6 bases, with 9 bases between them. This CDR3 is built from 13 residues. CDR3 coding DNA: TGTGCCAGCAGCTCTGATTGGGCCGGGGAGCTGTTTTTT. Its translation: CASSSDWAGELFF.

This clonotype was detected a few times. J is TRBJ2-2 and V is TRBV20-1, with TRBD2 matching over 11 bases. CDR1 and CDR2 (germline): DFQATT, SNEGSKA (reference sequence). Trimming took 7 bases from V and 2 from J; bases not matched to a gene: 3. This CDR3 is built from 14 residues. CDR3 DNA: TGCAGTGGTAGCGGGGGGGCAAACACCGGGGAGCTGTTTTTT. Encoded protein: CSGSGGANTGELFF.

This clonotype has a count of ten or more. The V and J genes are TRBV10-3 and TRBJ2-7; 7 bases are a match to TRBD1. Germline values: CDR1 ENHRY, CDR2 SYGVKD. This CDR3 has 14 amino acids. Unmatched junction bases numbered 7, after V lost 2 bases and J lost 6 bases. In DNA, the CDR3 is TGTGCCATCAGTGAGACAAGACAGGGCCTCGAGCAGTACTTC. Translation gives CAISETRQGLEQYF.

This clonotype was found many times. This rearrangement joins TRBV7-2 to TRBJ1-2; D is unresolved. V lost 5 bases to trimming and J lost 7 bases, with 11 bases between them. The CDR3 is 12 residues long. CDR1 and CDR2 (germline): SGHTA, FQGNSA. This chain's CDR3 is CASSRTFGGYTF. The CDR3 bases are TGTGCCAGCAGCAGAACTTTCGGTGGCTACACCTTC. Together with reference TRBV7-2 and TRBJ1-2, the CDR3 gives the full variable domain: GAGVSQSPSNKVTEKGKDVELRCDPISGHTALYWYRQSLGQGLEFLIYFQGNSAPDKSGLPSDRFSAERTGGSVSTLTIQRTQQEDSAVYLCASSRTFGGYTFGSGTRLTVV.

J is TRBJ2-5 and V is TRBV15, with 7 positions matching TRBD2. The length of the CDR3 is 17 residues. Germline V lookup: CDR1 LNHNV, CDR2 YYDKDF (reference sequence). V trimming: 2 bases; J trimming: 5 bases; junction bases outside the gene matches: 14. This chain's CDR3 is CATSRWVGLAVRETQYF. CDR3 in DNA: TGTGCCACCAGCAGATGGGTTGGGCTAGCGGTCCGGGAGACCCAGTACTTC.

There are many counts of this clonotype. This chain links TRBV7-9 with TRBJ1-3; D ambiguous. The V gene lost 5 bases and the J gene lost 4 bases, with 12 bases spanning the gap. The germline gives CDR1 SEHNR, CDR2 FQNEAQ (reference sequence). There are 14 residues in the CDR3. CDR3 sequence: CASSQGNTGNTIYF. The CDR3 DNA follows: TGTGCCAGCAGCCAAGGGAATACAGGAAACACCATATATTTT. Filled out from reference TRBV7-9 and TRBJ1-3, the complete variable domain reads DTGVSQNPRHKITKRGQNVTFRCDPISEHNRLYWYRQTLGQGPEFLTYFQNEAQLEKSRLLSDRFSAERPKGSFSTLEIQRTEQGDSAMYLCASSQGNTGNTIYFGEGSWLTVV.